Below, 29 T cell receptor beta chains from the same sample are listed, as sequenced in a study of PD-L1 blockade in urothelial cancer. Time point indicated: peripheral blood 6 weeks after treatment start. Clones were read by immunoSEQ multiplex PCR, and TCRdb kept only the in-frame ones, dropping some. The table records 45,000 to 55,000 clones, approximately 86% of them present only once. The input for sequencing was PBMCs, taken around atezolizumab (anti-PD-L1) treatment. The source is a man in his fifties or sixties with urothelial cancer.

The V and J genes are TRBV28 and TRBJ2-3; D possibly corresponds to TRBD2 (5 bases). V was shortened by 4 bases and J by 0 bases, with 8 bases between the two germline ends. CDR1 is MDHEN and CDR2 is SYDVKM in the germline V gene. This CDR3 region has 14 residues. The CDR3 spells CASSSGGSTDTQYF. CDR3 coding DNA: TGTGCCAGCAGTTCAGGAGGAAGCACAGATACGCAGTATTTT. Together with reference TRBV28 and TRBJ2-3, the CDR3 gives the full variable domain: DVKVTQSSRYLVKRTGEKVFLECVQDMDHENMFWYRQDPGLGLRLIYFSYDVKMKEKGDIPEGYSVSREKKERFSLILESASTNQTSMYLCASSSGGSTDTQYFGPGTRLTVL.

The chain employs TRBV7-7 and TRBJ2-2; possible D gene TRBD2, 5 bases. The CDR3 sequence is 14 residues long. Germline CDR1 and CDR2: SSHAT and FNYEAQ (reference sequence). The CDR3 sequence: CAIYREGYTGELFF. The CDR3 DNA reads TGTGCTATATACCGAGAGGGATACACCGGGGAGCTGTTTTTT.

The chain is built from TRBV18 and TRBJ2-7; 9 bases agree with TRBD1. The CDR3 spans 14 residues. The V gene's germline CDR1 is KGHSH and CDR2 LQKENI. Trimming cost V 6 bases and J 3 bases; bases outside gene matches: 6. CDR3 in amino acids: CASSPGTGNYEQYF. The CDR3 DNA sequence: TGTGCCAGCTCCCCCGGGACAGGGAACTACGAGCAGTACTTC.

This clone was seen a few times. The J gene is TRBJ1-1, the V gene TRBV5-4; no reliable D call. Per the germline V gene, CDR1 is SGHNT and CDR2 is YYREEE (reference sequence). With 4 bases removed from V and 0 bases from J, the gap between germline ends came to 13 bases. This CDR3 spans 15 amino acids. The CDR3 coding sequence is TGTGCCAGCAGCCTACCCGGGTCGGTGAACACTGAAGCTTTCTTT. Its protein product is CASSLPGSVNTEAFF.

This chain uses TRBV4-2 with TRBJ2-6, with D unresolved. This CDR3 is built from 14 residues. Germline V CDR1 and CDR2: LGHNA, YNFKEQ. With 6 bases removed from V and 4 bases from J, the gap between germline ends came to 10 bases. As DNA, the CDR3 is TGTGCCAGCAGGCAGGTGAACGGGGCCAACGTCCTGACTTTC. It specifies CASRQVNGANVLTF.

The chain recombines TRBV6-1 with TRBJ2-7; a weak D match, TRBD2 (5 bases). Germline-derived CDR1 and CDR2 are MNHNS and SASEGT. Trimming took off 6 bases at V and 6 bases at J, with 6 bases between the two ends. CDR3 length: 10 residues. DNA of the CDR3: TGTGCCAGCAGCGCGGGCGAGCAGTACTTC. This encodes CASSAGEQYF.

CDR3 loop: CAHTGSSRFSGANVLTF. In DNA form, the CDR3 reads TGTGCCCACACCGGAAGCTCCAGGTTCTCTGGGGCCAACGTCCTGACTTTC. J is TRBJ2-6 and V is TRBV30; no clear D. The CDR3 length is 17 residues. Trimming removed 8 bases from V and 0 bases from J, with 20 bases in between. From germline, CDR1 is GTSNPN and CDR2 SVGIG (reference sequence).

The rearrangement uses TRBV7-6 and TRBJ2-5; tentative D call: TRBD2 (5 bases). The CDR3 has 15 amino acids. CDR1 and CDR2 (germline): SGHVS, FNYEAQ. Between the trimmed V and J ends, which lost 6 bases and 1 base, there was a span of 15 bases. The CDR3, as DNA: TGTGCCAGCAGTCTTCTATGGGAGCCCCAAGAGACCCAGTACTTC. This translates into CASSLLWEPQETQYF.

The gene calls are TRBV7-9 and TRBJ1-1, with D tentatively TRBD1 (5 bases). Germline loops: CDR1 SEHNR, CDR2 FQNEAQ (reference sequence). This CDR3 is built from 13 residues. V gave up 5 bases and J gave up 1 base, with 8 bases separating them. CDR3 nucleotides: TGTGCCAGCAGCCCGACAGCGAACACTGAAGCTTTCTTT. Amino acids: CASSPTANTEAFF.

The V gene is TRBV4-1, the J gene TRBJ1-5; D is ambiguous. Germline loops: CDR1 MGHRA, CDR2 YSYEKL. The CDR3 sequence is 14 residues long. With 3 bases removed from V and 3 bases from J, the gap between germline ends came to 9 bases. CDR3 DNA sequence: TGCGCCAGCAGCCAGACTAGGGTCAATCAGCCCCAGCATTTT. Protein: CASSQTRVNQPQHF.

The chain is built from TRBV7-2 and TRBJ2-7; 8 bases fit TRBD1. Germline V gives CDR1 SGHTA, CDR2 FQGNSA. This CDR3 has 15 residues. The junction had 11 bases not matched to a gene; V was cut back by 5 bases and J by 5 bases. This CDR3 is CASSTGQGWGHEQYF. CDR3 in DNA: TGTGCCAGCAGCACCGGACAGGGATGGGGGCACGAGCAGTACTTC.

The chain recombines TRBV28 with TRBJ1-5; no reliable D call. Germline assignment: CDR1 MDHEN and CDR2 SYDVKM. The germline V and J ends were trimmed by 3 bases and 11 bases, with 11 bases remaining between them. The CDR3 runs 12 residues. Here the CDR3 reads CASSFGESSQHF. CDR3 nucleotides: TGTGCCAGCAGTTTCGGGGAGTCGTCCCAGCATTTT. The variable domain in full, completed from reference TRBV28 and TRBJ1-5, reads DVKVTQSSRYLVKRTGEKVFLECVQDMDHENMFWYRQDPGLGLRLIYFSYDVKMKEKGDIPEGYSVSREKKERFSLILESASTNQTSMYLCASSFGESSQHFGDGTRLSIL.

The V gene is TRBV30, the J gene TRBJ2-1; TRBD2 agrees at 12 bases. CDR1 and CDR2 (germline): GTSNPN, SVGIG (reference sequence). This CDR3 contains 15 residues. Unmatched junction bases numbered 9, after V lost 3 bases and J lost 9 bases. The CDR3 spells CAWSPLAGGPGEQFF. CDR3 bases: TGTGCCTGGAGCCCCCTAGCGGGAGGGCCTGGTGAGCAGTTCTTC.

The chain links TRBV7-9 to TRBJ1-2; no definite D call. The germline V gene encodes CDR1 SEHNR and CDR2 FQNEAQ (reference sequence). CDR3 size: 14 residues. V was shortened by 4 bases and J by 4 bases, with 13 bases between the two germline ends. CDR3 amino acids: CASSSEARGYGYTF. In nucleotides, the CDR3 is TGTGCCAGCAGCTCGGAGGCGAGAGGCTATGGCTACACCTTC.

J is TRBJ2-7 and V is TRBV4-1, with unresolved D. Germline V CDR1 and CDR2: MGHRA, YSYEKL. V was clipped by 1 base and J by 3 bases, with 7 bases between them. This CDR3 has 13 amino acids. In nucleotides, the CDR3 is TGCGCCAGCAGCCAAGGGCCTGTCTACGAGCAGTACTTC. This gives the protein CASSQGPVYEQYF.

This chain joins TRBV4-2 and TRBJ1-3, with 11 bases that match TRBD1. The CDR3 extends over 19 amino acids. Germline V CDR1 and CDR2: LGHNA, YNFKEQ. V trimming: 5 bases; J trimming: 1 base; junction bases outside the gene matches: 13. CDR3 nucleotide sequence: TGTGCCAGCAGCACACATGGGACAGGGGGAAGCGGATCTGGAAACACCATATATTTT. It codes for CASSTHGTGGSGSGNTIYF.

This clone was seen a single time. The chain links TRBV18 to TRBJ1-4; 9 bases align to TRBD1. The V gene end was trimmed by 5 bases and the J gene end by 7 bases; junction bases not matched to a gene: 5. Germline V gene data show CDR1 as KGHSH and CDR2 as LQKENI. The CDR3 is 14 amino acids. The CDR3 DNA is TGTGCCAGCTCATCTGACAGGGGGGCTGAAAAACTGTTTTTT. Amino acids: CASSSDRGAEKLFF.

The chain carries TRBV7-6 and TRBJ1-2; the match to TRBD1 covers 7 bases. The CDR3 length is 18 residues. The germline gives CDR1 SGHVS, CDR2 FNYEAQ. V shed 5 bases and J 4 bases; nucleotides not matched to a gene: 19. The CDR3 loop reads CASSPDSGVTGNRYGYTF. CDR3 DNA: TGTGCCAGCAGCCCCGATTCGGGGGTGACAGGGAACCGCTATGGCTACACCTTC.

The V call is TRBV27, the J call TRBJ1-5; tentative D call: TRBD1 (6 bases). The CDR3 length is 19 residues. V lost 5 bases and J 0 bases, leaving 23 bases between the germline ends. In germline, CDR1 is MNHEY, CDR2 SMNVEV (reference sequence). CDR3 residues: CASSPPGGLTPLSNQPQHF. The DNA for the CDR3 is TGTGCCAGCAGTCCCCCGGGGGGCCTAACCCCGCTTAGCAATCAGCCCCAGCATTTT.

The chain has TRBV7-2 and TRBJ1-4; 7 bases match TRBD1. Germline V CDR1 and CDR2: SGHTA, FQGNSA. The CDR3 runs to 14 residues. The ends lost 8 bases at V and 3 bases at J; junction bases unmatched: 6. The CDR3, as DNA: TGTGCCAGCGGTCACAGGGGAGCTAATGAAAAACTGTTTTTT. It is translated as CASGHRGANEKLFF.

The chain has TRBV28 and TRBJ2-7; 7 bases line up with TRBD2. Per germline, CDR1 MDHEN and CDR2 SYDVKM. The V gene end was trimmed by 2 bases and the J gene end by 0 bases; junction bases not matched to a gene: 4. This CDR3 is built from 15 residues. This CDR3 is CASSLLAAISYEQYF. In DNA, the CDR3 is TGTGCCAGCAGTTTACTAGCGGCGATCTCCTACGAGCAGTACTTC.

Here the CDR3 reads CASSLRQGGTDTQYF. CDR3 nucleotide sequence: TGTGCCAGCAGCTTAAGACAGGGAGGCACAGATACGCAGTATTTT. The rearrangement uses TRBV7-9 and TRBJ2-3; 7 bases align to TRBD1. Losses at the gene ends were 2 bases for V and 1 base for J; bases not matched to a gene: 3. The germline V gene encodes CDR1 SEHNR and CDR2 FQNEAQ (reference sequence). The CDR3 runs to 15 residues.

This clone was counted between two and nine times. The CDR3 is CASSPVGGTYGYTF. The CDR3 DNA follows: TGTGCCAGCAGTCCCGTCGGGGGAACCTATGGCTACACCTTC. The gene calls are TRBV6-5 and TRBJ1-2; D possibly corresponds to TRBD1 (5 bases). CDR1 is MNHEY and CDR2 is SVGAGI in the germline V gene. CDR3 length: 14 amino acids. Trimming removed 5 bases from V and 4 bases from J, with 14 bases in between.

The chain employs TRBV19 and TRBJ1-2; D is uncertain. Per germline, CDR1 LNHDA and CDR2 SQIVND (reference sequence). The length of the CDR3 is 14 residues. With 1 base removed from V and 2 bases from J, the gap between germline ends came to 8 bases. The DNA of the CDR3 is TGTGCCAGTAGTATAGTGCAGTCCAACTATGGCTACACCTTC. It codes for CASSIVQSNYGYTF.

V and J are TRBV9 and TRBJ2-7; no clear D. The CDR3 covers 13 residues. Germline loops: CDR1 SGDLS, CDR2 YYNGEE. The V end lost 4 bases, the J end lost 5 bases, and 13 bases lay between the germline ends. The CDR3 DNA is TGTGCCAGCAGCCCCTCCCCCACTAACGAGCAGTACTTC. This encodes CASSPSPTNEQYF. Drawing the rest from reference TRBV9 and TRBJ2-7, the complete variable domain is DSGVTQTPKHLITATGQRVTLRCSPRSGDLSVYWYQQSLDQGLQFLIQYYNGEERAKGNILERFSAQQFPDLHSELNLSSLELGDSALYFCASSPSPTNEQYFGPGTRLTVT.

This sequence joins TRBV9 and TRBJ2-2; 11 bases agree with TRBD2. Germline V CDR1 and CDR2: SGDLS, YYNGEE. V gave up 2 bases and J gave up 3 bases; unmatched junction bases: 6. This CDR3 has 17 residues. Here the CDR3 DNA reads TGTGCCAGCAGCGTTTACGGGACTAGCGGCCACACCGGGGAGCTGTTTTTT. This sequence encodes CASSVYGTSGHTGELFF. Full variable domain (outside the CDR3, taken from reference TRBV9 and TRBJ2-2): DSGVTQTPKHLITATGQRVTLRCSPRSGDLSVYWYQQSLDQGLQFLIQYYNGEERAKGNILERFSAQQFPDLHSELNLSSLELGDSALYFCASSVYGTSGHTGELFFGEGSRLTVL.

CDR3 sequence reads: CASSLTSTPSTDTQYF. The CDR3, as DNA: TGCGCCAGCAGCCTTACTAGCACACCAAGCACAGATACGCAGTATTTT. This chain joins TRBV4-1 and TRBJ2-3, with TRBD2 as a possible D gene (6 bases). Germline loops: CDR1 MGHRA, CDR2 YSYEKL. The CDR3 has 16 residues. Trimming pared 4 bases from V and 0 bases from J, leaving 14 bases between.

The rearrangement links TRBV5-1 to TRBJ1-1; D perhaps matches TRBD1 (6 bases). Germline lookup yields CDR1 SGHRS and CDR2 YFSETQ. The V end lost 0 bases, the J end lost 3 bases, and 18 bases lay between the germline ends. This CDR3 spans 17 amino acids. CDR3 in DNA: TGCGCCAGCAGCTTGGGTTCAGGATCAGGGGACCACACTGAAGCTTTCTTT. Translation: CASSLGSGSGDHTEAFF.

V is TRBV5-4 and J is TRBJ2-1; a weak D match, TRBD2 (5 bases). The CDR3 is 13 amino acids. Trimming left V 1 base short and J 9 bases short, with 11 bases between. Germline-derived CDR1 and CDR2 are SGHNT and YYREEE (reference sequence). CDR3 sequence reads: CASSLRGGREQFF. In nucleotides, the CDR3 is TGTGCCAGCAGCTTGCGCGGCGGGCGTGAGCAGTTCTTC. Supplemented by reference TRBV5-4 and TRBJ2-1, the full variable domain reads ETGVTQSPTHLIKTRGQQVTLRCSSQSGHNTVSWYQQALGQGPQFIFQYYREEENGRGNFPPRFSGLQFPNYSSELNVNALELDDSALYLCASSLRGGREQFFGPGTRLTVL.